This T cell receptor beta chain comes out of a study of blood T cell repertoires in COVID-19. In the study overall: Sites in the United States, Italy and Spain provided acute and convalescent COVID-19 samples. From T cells, B-cell-depleted T cells, or PBMCs came the material, which was cDNA or gDNA.

A COVID-19 case had been met by exposed participants during the 2 weeks before study entry. In the original workflow: For nucleated cells, counts were estimated from reference gene primer amplification. Here immunoSEQ multiplex PCR was the method, and the copy in TCRdb shows in-frame clones only, minus some. V and J calls and clone size are as listed in that table; D and trimming were resolved from the DNA. Of more than 350,000 clones listed, approximately 91% are singletons. The germline CDR1 and CDR2 sequences are SGHRS and YFSETQ. The V segment lost 2 bases and the J segment 9 bases; nucleotides outside the gene matches: 9. The CDR3 runs 14 residues.

The chain carries TRBV5-1 and TRBJ1-2; 8 bases agree with TRBD1. Material for sequencing was PBMCs or T cells enriched from blood (not recorded which). The sequence came from a woman aged 18-29 years who had been exposed to COVID-19. The CDR3 reads CASSLGTGGNSYTF. CDR3 bases: TGCGCCAGCAGCTTAGGGACAGGCGGTAACAGCTACACCTTC.